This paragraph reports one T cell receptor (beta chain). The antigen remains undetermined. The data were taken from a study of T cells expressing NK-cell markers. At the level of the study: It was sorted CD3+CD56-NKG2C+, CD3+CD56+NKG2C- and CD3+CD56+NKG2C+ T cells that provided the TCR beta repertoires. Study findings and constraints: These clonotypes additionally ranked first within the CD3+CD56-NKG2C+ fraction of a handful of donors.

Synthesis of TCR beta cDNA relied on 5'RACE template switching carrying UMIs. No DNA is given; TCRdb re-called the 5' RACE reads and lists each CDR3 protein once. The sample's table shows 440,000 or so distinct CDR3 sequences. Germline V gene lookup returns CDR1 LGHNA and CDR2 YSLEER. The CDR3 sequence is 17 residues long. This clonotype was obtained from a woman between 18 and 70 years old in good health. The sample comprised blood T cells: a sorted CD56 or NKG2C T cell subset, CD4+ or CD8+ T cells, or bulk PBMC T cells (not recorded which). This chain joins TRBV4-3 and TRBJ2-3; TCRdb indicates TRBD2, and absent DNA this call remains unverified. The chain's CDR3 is CASSQDRIGGPTDTQYF.